This T cell receptor beta chain came from a study of blood T cell repertoires in COVID-19. Study context: The analysed material was cDNA or gDNA that came from T cells, B-cell-depleted T cells, or PBMCs.

Participant reports of clinical history set cohort assignment. The recovered donors of Cohort 3 showed two negative PCRs, clearance, or symptom resolution. Original analysis: From reference gene primer amplification, estimates of nucleated cell counts were derived. Data came from immunoSEQ multiplex PCR; TCRdb stores just in-frame clones and leaves some out. Clonal size and the V and J genes are those of that table, whereas D and trimming came from the DNA. The data hold nearly 400,000 clones, with approximately 89% observed a single time. The sequencing sample was made of PBMCs or T cells enriched from blood (not recorded which). The TCR sequence derives from a young woman who had recovered from COVID-19.

The CDR3 DNA follows: TGTGCCAGCAGCTTAACGATGAGGGAGACCCAGTACTTC. Its translation: CASSLTMRETQYF. The rearrangement links TRBV7-3 to TRBJ2-5, with unresolved D. CDR1 is SGHTA, CDR2 FQGTGA, per germline. Trimming took off 0 bases at V and 5 bases at J, with 7 bases between the two ends. This CDR3 has 13 amino acids.